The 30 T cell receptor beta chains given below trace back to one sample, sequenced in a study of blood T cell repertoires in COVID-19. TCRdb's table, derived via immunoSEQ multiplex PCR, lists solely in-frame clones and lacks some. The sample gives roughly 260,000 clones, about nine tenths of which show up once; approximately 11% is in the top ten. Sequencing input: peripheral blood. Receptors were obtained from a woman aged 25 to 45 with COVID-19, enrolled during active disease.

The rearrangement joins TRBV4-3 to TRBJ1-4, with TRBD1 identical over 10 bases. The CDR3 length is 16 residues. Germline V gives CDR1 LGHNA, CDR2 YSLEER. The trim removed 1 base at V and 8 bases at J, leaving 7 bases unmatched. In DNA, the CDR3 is TGCGCCAGCAGCCAAGGGGAAGGGACAGGGGTCGAAAAACTGTTTTTT. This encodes CASSQGEGTGVEKLFF.

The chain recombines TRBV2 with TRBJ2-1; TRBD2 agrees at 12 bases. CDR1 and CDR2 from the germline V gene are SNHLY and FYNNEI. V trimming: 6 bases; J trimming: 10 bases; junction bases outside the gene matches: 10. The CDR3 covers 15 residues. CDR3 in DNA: TGTGCCAGCAGCGCCGGACTAGCGGGGTTAAACGAGCAGTTCTTC. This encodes CASSAGLAGLNEQFF.

The CDR3 DNA is TGTGCTAGTGGTTTGTCCCCCCGCACCGGGGAGCTGTTTTTT. Translation: CASGLSPRTGELFF. V usage is TRBV12-5 and J usage is TRBJ2-2; D remains ambiguous. The ends were cut back, 2 bases at V and 4 bases at J, with 8 bases in the middle. CDR3 length: 14 amino acids. From germline, CDR1 is LGHNT and CDR2 FRNRAP.

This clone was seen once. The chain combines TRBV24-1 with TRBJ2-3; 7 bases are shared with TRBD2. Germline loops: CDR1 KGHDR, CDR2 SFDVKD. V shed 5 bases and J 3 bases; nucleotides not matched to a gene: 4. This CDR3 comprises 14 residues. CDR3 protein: CATSVSSGTDTQYF. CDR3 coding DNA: TGTGCCACCAGTGTGTCTAGCGGAACAGATACGCAGTATTTT.

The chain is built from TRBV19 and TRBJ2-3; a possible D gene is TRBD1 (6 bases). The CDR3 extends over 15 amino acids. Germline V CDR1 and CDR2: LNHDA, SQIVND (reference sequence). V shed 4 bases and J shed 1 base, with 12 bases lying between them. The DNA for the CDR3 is TGTGCCAGTAGTACCCAGGGGACGGGCACAGATACGCAGTATTTT. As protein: CASSTQGTGTDTQYF.

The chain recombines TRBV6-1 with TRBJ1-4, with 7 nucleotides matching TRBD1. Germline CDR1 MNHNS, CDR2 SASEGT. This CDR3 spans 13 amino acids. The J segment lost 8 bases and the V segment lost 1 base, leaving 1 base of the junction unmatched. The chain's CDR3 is CASSEVRGEKLFF. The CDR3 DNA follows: TGTGCCAGCAGTGAAGTCAGGGGGGAAAAACTGTTTTTT.

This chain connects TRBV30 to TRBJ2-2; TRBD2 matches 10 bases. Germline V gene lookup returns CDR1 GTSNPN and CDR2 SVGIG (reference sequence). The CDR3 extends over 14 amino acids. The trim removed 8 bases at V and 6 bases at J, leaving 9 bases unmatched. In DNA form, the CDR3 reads TGTGCCCGGGAAAGCGGGAGGGCCCCCGGGGAGCTGTTTTTT. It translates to CARESGRAPGELFF.

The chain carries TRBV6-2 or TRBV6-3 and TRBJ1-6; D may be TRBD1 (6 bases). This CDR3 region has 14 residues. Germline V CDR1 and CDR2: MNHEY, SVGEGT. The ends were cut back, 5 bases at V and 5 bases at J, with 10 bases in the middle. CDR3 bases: TGTGCCAGCAGTCGGGACACCGATAATTCACCCCTCCACTTT. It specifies CASSRDTDNSPLHF.

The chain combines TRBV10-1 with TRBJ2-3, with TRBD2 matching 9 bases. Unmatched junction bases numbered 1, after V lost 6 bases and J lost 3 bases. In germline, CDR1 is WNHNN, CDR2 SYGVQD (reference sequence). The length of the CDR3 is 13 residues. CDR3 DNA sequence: TGCGCCAGCAGCCTAGCGGGAACAGATACGCAGTATTTT. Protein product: CASSLAGTDTQYF.

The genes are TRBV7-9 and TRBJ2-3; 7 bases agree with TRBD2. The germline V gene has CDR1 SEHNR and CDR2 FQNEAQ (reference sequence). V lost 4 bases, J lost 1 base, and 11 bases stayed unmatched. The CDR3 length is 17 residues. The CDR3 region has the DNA TGTGCCAGCAGCTCTCCTAGCGGTTTATTGGGCACAGATACGCAGTATTTT. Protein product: CASSSPSGLLGTDTQYF.

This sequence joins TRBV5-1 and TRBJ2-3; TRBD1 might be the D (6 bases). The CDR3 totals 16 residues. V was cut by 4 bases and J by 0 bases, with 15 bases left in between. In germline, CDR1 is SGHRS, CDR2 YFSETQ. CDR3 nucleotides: TGCGCCAGCAGCCTACTCGGGACACAAAGCACAGATACGCAGTATTTT. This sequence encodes CASSLLGTQSTDTQYF.

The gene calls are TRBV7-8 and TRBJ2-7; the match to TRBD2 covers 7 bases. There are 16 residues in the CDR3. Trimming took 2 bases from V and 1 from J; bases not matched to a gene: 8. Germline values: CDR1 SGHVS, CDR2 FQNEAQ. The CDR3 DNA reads TGTGCCAGCAGCTTATTAAGGGAGGGCAGGTCCTACGAGCAGTACTTC. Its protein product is CASSLLREGRSYEQYF.

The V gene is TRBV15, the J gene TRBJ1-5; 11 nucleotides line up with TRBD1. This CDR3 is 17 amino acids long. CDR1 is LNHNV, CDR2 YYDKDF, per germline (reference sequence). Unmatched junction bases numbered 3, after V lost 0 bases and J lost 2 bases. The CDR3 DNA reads TGTGCCACCAGCAGAGATAGGACAGGGGGCCGCAATCAGCCCCAGCATTTT. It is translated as CATSRDRTGGRNQPQHF.

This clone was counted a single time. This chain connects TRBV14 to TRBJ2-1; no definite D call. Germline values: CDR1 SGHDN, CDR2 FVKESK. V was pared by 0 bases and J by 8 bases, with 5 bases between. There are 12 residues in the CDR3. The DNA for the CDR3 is TGTGCCAGCAGCCAAGATCCTGATGAGCAGTTCTTC. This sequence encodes CASSQDPDEQFF. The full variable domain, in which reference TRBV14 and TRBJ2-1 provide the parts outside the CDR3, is EAGVTQFPSHSVIEKGQTVTLRCDPISGHDNLYWYRRVMGKEIKFLLHFVKESKQDESGMPNNRFLAERTGGTYSTLKVQPAELEDSGVYFCASSQDPDEQFFGPGTRLTVL.

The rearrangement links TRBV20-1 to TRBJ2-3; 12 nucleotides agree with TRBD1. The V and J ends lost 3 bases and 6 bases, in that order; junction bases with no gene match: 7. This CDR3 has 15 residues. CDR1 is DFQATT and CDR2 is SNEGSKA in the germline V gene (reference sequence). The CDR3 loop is CSASSGTGGADTQYF. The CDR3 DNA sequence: TGCAGTGCTAGTTCCGGGACAGGGGGCGCGGATACGCAGTATTTT.

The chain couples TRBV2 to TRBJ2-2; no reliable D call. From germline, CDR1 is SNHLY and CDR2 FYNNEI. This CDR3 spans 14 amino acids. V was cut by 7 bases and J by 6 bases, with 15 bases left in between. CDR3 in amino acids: CASKVEAGSGELFF. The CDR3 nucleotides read TGTGCCAGCAAGGTAGAGGCCGGGTCCGGGGAGCTGTTTTTT.

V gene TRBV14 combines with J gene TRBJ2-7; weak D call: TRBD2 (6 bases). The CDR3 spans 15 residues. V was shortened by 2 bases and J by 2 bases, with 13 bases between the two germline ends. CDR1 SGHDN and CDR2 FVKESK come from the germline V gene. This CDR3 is CASSQRWDSAYEQYF. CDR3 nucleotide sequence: TGTGCCAGCAGCCAAAGGTGGGACTCAGCCTACGAGCAGTACTTC.

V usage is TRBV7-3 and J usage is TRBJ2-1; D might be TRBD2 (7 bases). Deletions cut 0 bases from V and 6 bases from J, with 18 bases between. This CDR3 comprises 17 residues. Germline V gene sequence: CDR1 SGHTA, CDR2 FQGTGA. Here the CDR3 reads CASSLTSGIGGANEQFF. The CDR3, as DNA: TGTGCCAGCAGCTTAACCTCCGGGATAGGGGGGGCCAATGAGCAGTTCTTC.

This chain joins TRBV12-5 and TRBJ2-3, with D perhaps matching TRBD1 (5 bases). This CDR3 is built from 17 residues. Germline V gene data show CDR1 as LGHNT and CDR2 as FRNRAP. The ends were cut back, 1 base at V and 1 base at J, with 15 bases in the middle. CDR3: CASGLEGWGAGTDTQYF. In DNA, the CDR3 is TGTGCTAGTGGTTTGGAGGGATGGGGCGCGGGCACAGATACGCAGTATTTT.

CDR3 coding DNA: TGCGCCAGCAGCAACCCCAGGGGCCATGGCTACACCTTC. Protein sequence: CASSNPRGHGYTF. The V call is TRBV5-1, the J call TRBJ1-2, with D tentatively TRBD1 (6 bases). Germline V CDR1 and CDR2: SGHRS, YFSETQ. CDR3 size: 13 residues. V lost 4 bases and J 6 bases, leaving 13 bases between the germline ends.

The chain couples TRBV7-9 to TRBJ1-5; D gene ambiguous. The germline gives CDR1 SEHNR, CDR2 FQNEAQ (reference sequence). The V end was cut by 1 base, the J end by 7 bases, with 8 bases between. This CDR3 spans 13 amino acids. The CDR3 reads CASSLGFGQPQHF. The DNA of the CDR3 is TGTGCCAGCAGCTTAGGGTTTGGCCAGCCCCAGCATTTT.

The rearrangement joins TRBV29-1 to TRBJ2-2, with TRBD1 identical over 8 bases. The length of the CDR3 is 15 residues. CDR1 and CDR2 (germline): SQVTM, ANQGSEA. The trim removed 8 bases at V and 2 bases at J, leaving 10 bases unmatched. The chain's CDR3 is CSISDRGLNTGELFF. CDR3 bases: TGCAGCATATCCGACAGGGGCCTTAACACCGGGGAGCTGTTTTTT.

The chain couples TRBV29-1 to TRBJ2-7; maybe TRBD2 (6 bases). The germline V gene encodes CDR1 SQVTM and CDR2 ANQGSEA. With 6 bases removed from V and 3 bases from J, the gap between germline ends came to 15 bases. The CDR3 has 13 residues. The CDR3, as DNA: TGCAGCGTAACTCCGGGAGAACTCTACGAGCAGTACTTC. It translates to CSVTPGELYEQYF.

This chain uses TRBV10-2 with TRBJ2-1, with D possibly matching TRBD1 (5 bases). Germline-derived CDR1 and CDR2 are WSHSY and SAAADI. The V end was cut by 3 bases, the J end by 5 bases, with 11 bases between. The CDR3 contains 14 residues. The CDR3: CASSEWTLNNEQFF. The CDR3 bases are TGCGCCAGCAGTGAATGGACACTCAACAATGAGCAGTTCTTC.

The CDR3 region has the DNA TGCGCCAGCAGCTTGGCGGGACTAGCCTACGAGCAGTACTTC. Protein product: CASSLAGLAYEQYF. The chain couples TRBV5-1 to TRBJ2-7, with 8 bases fitting TRBD2. The germline gives CDR1 SGHRS, CDR2 YFSETQ. Unmatched junction bases numbered 1, after V lost 0 bases and J lost 2 bases. The CDR3 consists of 14 residues.

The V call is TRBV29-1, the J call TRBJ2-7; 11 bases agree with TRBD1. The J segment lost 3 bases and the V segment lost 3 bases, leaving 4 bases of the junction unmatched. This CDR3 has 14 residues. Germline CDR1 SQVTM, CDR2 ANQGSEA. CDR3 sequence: CSVDAGQGGYEQYF. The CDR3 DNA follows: TGCAGCGTTGATGCGGGACAGGGGGGCTACGAGCAGTACTTC.

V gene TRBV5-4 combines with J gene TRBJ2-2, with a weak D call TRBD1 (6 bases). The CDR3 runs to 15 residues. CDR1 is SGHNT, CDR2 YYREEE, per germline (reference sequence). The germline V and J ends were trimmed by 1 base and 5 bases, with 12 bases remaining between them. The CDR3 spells CASSLRQGLTGELFF. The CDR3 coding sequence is TGTGCCAGCAGCTTGAGGCAGGGGTTAACCGGGGAGCTGTTTTTT.

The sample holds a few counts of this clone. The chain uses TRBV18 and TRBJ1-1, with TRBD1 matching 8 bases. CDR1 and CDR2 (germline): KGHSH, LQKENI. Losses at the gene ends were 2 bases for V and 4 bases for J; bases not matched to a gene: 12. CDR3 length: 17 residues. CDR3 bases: TGTGCCAGCTCACCATTGGCCAGGGGGCGCAAGAGCACTGAAGCTTTCTTT. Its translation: CASSPLARGRKSTEAFF.

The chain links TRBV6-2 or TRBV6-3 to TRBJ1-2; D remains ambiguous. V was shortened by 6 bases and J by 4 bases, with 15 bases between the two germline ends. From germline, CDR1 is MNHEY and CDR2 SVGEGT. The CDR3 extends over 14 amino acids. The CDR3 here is CASSSLQYPYGYTF. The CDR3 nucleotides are TGTGCCAGCAGCTCCCTACAGTATCCCTATGGCTACACCTTC.

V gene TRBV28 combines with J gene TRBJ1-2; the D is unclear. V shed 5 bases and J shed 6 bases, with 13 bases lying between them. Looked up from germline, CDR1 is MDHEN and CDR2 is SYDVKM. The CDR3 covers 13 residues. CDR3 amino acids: CASSLSPPDGYTF. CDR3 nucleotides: TGTGCCAGCAGTCTAAGTCCACCTGATGGCTACACCTTC.